This record covers a single T cell receptor (beta chain). Its antigen is unidentified. The sample is drawn from a study of cytomegalovirus exposure and HLA in healthy donors. Study findings and constraints: A few of the chains that were CMV-associated were confirmed in vitro to be specific for CMV antigens.

60 Vbeta and 13 Jbeta primers were used in PCR. Produced via immunoSEQ multiplex PCR; TCRdb's table is partial and in-frame only. The data show about 160,000 clones, around 80% seen once. CDR3 length equals 16 residues. CDR1 is GTSNPN, CDR2 SVGIG, per germline (reference sequence). J was trimmed by 1 base and V by 7 bases; bases with no gene match: 10. This receptor was taken from a man aged 25-45 years in good health and CMV-seronegative. Sequenced material: PBMCs. The V gene is TRBV30, the J gene TRBJ2-5; TRBD2 aligns across 12 bases. The chain's CDR3 is CASSKASGRAQETQYF. As DNA, the CDR3 is TGTGCCTCTTCGAAGGCTAGCGGGAGGGCCCAAGAGACCCAGTACTTC.